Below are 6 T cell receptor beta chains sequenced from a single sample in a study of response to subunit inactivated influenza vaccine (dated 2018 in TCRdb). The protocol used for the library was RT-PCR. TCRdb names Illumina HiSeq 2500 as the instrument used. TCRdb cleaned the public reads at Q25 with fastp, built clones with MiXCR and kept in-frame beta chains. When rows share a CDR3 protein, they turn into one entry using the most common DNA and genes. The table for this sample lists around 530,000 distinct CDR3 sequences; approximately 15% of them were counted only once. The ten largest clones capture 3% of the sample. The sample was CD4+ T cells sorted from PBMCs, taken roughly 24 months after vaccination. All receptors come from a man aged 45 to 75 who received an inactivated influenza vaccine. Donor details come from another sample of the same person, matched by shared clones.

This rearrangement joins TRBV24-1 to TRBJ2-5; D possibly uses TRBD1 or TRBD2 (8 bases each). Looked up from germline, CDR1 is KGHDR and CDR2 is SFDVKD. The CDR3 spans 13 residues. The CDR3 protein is CATSRGGQVTQYF. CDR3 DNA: TGTGCTACCTCACGGGGGGGACAGGTGACCCAGTACTTC.

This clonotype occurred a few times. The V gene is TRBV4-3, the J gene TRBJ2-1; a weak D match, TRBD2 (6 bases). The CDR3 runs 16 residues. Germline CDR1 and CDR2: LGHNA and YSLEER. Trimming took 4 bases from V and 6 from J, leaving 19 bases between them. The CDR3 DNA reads TGCGCCAGCAGCCTCCGACCCCCGGGACTGGCCAATGAGCAGTTCTTC. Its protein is CASSLRPPGLANEQFF.

The CDR3 loop is CASRFRGTSYEQYF. For the CDR3, the DNA is TGTGCCAGCAGGTTCAGGGGGACCTCCTACGAGCAGTACTTC. V usage is TRBV2 and J usage is TRBJ2-7, with 7 positions matching TRBD1. V shed 6 bases and J 0 bases; nucleotides not matched to a gene: 5. The CDR3 is made up of 14 amino acids. The V gene's germline CDR1 is SNHLY and CDR2 FYNNEI. Full variable domain (remainder filled in from reference TRBV2 and TRBJ2-7): EPEVTQTPSHQVTQMGQEVILRCVPISNHLYFYWYRQILGQKVEFLVSFYNNEISEKSEIFDDQFSVERPDGSNFTLKIRSTKLEDSAMYFCASRFRGTSYEQYFGPGTRLTVT.

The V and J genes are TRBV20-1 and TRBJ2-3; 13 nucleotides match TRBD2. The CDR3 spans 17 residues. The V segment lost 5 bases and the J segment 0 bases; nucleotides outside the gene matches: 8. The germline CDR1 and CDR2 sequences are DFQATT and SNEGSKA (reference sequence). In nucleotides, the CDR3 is TGCAGTGCTGATCCGGGGACTAGCGGGGCTAGCACAGATACGCAGTATTTT. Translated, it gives CSADPGTSGASTDTQYF.

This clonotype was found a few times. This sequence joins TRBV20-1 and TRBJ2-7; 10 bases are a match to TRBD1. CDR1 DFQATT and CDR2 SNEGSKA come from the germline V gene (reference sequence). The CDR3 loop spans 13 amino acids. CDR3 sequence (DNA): TGCAGCCGAGGGGGACAGGGGAACTACGAGCAGTACTTC. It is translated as CSRGGQGNYEQYF.

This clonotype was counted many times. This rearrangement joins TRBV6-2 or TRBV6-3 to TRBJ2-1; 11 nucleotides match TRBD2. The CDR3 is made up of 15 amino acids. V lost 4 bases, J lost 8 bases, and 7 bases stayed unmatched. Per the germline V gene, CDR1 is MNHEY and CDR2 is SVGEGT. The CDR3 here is CASSFSGRAEDEQFF. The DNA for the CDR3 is TGTGCCAGCAGTTTTAGCGGGAGGGCCGAGGATGAGCAGTTCTTC.